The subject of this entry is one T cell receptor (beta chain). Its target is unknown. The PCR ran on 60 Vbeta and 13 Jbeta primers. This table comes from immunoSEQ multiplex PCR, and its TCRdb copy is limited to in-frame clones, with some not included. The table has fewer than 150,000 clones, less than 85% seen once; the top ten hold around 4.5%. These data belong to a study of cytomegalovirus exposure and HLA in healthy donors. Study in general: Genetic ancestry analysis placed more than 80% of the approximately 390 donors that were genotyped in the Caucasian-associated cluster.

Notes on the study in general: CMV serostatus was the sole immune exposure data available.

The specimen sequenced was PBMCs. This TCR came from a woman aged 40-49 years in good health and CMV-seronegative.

CDR3 DNA: TGTGCCAGCAGACCAGGGGATCAAGAGACCCAGTACTTC. This codes for CASRPGDQETQYF. This chain connects TRBV4-2 to TRBJ2-5; TRBD1 is a possible D gene (6 bases). V gave up 6 bases and J gave up 2 bases, with 10 bases separating them. This CDR3 region has 13 residues. Germline lookup yields CDR1 LGHNA and CDR2 YNFKEQ.